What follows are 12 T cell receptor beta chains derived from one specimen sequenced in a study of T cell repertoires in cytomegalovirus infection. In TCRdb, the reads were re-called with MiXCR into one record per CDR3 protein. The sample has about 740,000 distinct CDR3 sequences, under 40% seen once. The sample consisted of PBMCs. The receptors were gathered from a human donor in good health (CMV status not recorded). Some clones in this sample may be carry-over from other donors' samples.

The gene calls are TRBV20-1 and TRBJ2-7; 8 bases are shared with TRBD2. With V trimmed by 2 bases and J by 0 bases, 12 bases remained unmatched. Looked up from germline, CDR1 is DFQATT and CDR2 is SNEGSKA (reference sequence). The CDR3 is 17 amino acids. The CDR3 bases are TGCAGTGCTAGACCTCTTATTATAGCGGGGAGCTCCTACGAGCAGTACTTC. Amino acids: CSARPLIIAGSSYEQYF.

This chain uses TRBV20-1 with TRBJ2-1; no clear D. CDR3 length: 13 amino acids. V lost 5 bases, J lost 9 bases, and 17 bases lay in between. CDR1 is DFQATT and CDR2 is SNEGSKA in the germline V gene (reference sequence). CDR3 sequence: CSADLTYYGEQFF. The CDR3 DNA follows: TGCAGTGCTGACTTAACCTACTACGGTGAGCAGTTCTTC.

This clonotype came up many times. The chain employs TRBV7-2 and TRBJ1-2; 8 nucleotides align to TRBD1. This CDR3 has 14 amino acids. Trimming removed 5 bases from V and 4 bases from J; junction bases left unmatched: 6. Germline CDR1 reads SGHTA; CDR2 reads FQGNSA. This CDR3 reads CASSLGQGGYGYTF. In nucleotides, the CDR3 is TGTGCCAGCAGCCTAGGACAGGGCGGCTATGGCTACACCTTC. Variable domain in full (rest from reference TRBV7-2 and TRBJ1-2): GAGVSQSPSNKVTEKGKDVELRCDPISGHTALYWYRQSLGQGLEFLIYFQGNSAPDKSGLPSDRFSAERTGGSVSTLTIQRTQQEDSAVYLCASSLGQGGYGYTFGSGTRLTVV.

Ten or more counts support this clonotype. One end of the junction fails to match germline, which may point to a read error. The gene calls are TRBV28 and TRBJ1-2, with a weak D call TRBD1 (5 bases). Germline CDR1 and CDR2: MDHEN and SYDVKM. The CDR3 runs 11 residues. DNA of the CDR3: TGTGCCAGCACAGGGTTAGGGTCGGAGAGTTTC. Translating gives CASTGLGSESF.

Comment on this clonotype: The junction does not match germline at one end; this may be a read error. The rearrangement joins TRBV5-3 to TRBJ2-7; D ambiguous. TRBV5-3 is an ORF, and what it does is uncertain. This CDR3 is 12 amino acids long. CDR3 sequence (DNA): TGTGCCAGCAGCTTGTCATGGGGTGAGCAGTACTTC. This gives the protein CASSLSWGEQYF.

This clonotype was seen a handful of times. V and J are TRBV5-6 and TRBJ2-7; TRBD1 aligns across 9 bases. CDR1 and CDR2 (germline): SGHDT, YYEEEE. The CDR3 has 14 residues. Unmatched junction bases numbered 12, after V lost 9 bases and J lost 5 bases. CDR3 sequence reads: CATNPGTGCHEQYF. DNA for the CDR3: TGTGCCACTAATCCCGGGACAGGGTGCCACGAGCAGTACTTC. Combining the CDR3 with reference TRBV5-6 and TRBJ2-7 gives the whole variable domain DAGVTQSPTHLIKTRGQQVTLRCSPKSGHDTVSWYQQALGQGPQFIFQYYEEEERQRGNFPDRFSGHQFPNYSSELNVNALLLGDSALYLCATNPGTGCHEQYFGPGTRLTVT.

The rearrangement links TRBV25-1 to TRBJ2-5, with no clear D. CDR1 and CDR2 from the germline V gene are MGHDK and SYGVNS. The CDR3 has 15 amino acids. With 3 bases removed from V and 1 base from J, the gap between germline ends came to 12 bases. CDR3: CASSDFTRTQETQYF. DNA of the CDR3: TGTGCCAGCAGTGACTTTACGCGTACCCAAGAGACCCAGTACTTC. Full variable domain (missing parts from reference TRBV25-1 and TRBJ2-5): EADIYQTPRYLVIGTGKKITLECSQTMGHDKMYWYQQDPGMELHLIHYSYGVNSTEKGDLSSESTVSRIRTEHFPLTLESARPSHTSQYLCASSDFTRTQETQYFGPGTRLLVL.

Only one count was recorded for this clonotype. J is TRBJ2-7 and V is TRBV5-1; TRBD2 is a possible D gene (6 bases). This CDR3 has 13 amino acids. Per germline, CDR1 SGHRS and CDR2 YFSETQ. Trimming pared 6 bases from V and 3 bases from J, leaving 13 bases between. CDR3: CASTGDLFYEQYF. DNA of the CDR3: TGCGCCAGCACCGGGGACTTATTCTACGAGCAGTACTTC.

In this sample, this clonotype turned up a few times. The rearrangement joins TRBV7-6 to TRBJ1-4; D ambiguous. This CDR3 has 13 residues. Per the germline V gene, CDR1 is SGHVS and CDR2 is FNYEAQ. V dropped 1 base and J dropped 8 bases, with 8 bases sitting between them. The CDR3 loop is CASSLGLREKLFF. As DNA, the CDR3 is TGTGCCAGCAGCTTAGGCTTGCGAGAAAAACTGTTTTTT.

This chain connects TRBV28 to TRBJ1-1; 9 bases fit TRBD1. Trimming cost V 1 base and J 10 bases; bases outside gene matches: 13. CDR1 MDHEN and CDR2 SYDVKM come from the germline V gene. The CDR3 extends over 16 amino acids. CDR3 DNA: TGTGCCAGCAGTTTATCCGCTGCCGGGACAGGGAAGGGAGCTTTCTTT. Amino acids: CASSLSAAGTGKGAFF.

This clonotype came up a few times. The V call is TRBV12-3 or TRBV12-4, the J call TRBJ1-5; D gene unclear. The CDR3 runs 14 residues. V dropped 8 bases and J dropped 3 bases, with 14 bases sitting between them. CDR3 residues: CASGIWANNQPQHF. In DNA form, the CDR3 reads TGTGCCAGCGGAATTTGGGCCAACAATCAGCCCCAGCATTTT.

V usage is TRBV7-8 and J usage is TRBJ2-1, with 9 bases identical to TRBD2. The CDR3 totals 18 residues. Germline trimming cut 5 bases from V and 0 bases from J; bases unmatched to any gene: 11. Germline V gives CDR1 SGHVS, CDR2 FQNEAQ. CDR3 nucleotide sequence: TGTGCCAGCAGCCCAGGGCGGGGGGGGGCAAGCTCCTACAATGAGCAGTTCTTC. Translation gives CASSPGRGGASSYNEQFF. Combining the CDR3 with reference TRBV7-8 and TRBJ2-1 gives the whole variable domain GAGVSQSPRYKVAKRGQDVALRCDPISGHVSLFWYQQALGQGPEFLTYFQNEAQLDKSGLPSDRFFAERPEGSVSTLKIQRTQQEDSAVYLCASSPGRGGASSYNEQFFGPGTRLTVL.